This TCR beta chain is drawn from a study of CD8 T cells in Susac syndrome. The ends were cut back, 0 bases at V and 4 bases at J, with 13 bases in the middle. The CDR3 has 15 amino acids. Germline V gene sequence: CDR1 DFQATT, CDR2 SNEGSKA (reference sequence). CD8+ and CD4+ T cells were negatively isolated; TEMRA cells were FACS-enriched. After extraction with the RNeasy kit, roughly 0.45 to 1 ug of the RNA was reverse transcribed using random hexamers. TCRdb re-called the immunoSEQ multiplex PCR reads with MiXCR, one entry per CDR3 protein. The table shows 100,000 to 150,000 distinct CDR3 sequences, with roughly 94% occurring only once.

The chain carries TRBV20-1 and TRBJ2-1; tentative D call: TRBD1 (5 bases). This sequence was found in a human donor in good health. Sequencing was performed on CD4+ T cells from PBMCs. CDR3 nucleotides: TGCAGTGCTAGAGAATCCAGGGTGGGGTACAATGAGCAGTTCTTC. As protein: CSARESRVGYNEQFF.